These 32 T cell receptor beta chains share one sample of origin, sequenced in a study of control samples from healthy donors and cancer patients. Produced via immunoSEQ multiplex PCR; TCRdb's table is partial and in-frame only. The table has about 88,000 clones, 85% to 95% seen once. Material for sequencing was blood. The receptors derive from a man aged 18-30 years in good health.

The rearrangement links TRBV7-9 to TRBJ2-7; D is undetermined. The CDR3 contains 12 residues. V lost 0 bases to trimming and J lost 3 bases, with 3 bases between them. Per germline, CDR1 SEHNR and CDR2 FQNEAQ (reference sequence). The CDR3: CASSLAIYEQYF. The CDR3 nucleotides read TGTGCCAGCAGCTTAGCAATCTACGAGCAGTACTTC.

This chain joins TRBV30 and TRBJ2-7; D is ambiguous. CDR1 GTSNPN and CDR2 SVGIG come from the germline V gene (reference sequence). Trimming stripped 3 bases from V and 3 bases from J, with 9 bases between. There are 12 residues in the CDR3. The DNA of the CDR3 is TGTGCCTGGAGCCCTCCGGGCTACGAGCAGTACTTC. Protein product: CAWSPPGYEQYF.

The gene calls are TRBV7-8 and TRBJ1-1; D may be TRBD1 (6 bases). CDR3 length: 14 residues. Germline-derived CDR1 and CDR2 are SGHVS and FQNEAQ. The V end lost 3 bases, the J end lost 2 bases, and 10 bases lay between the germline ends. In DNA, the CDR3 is TGTGCCAGCAGCTTGGGACACGGAAACACTGAAGCTTTCTTT. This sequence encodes CASSLGHGNTEAFF.

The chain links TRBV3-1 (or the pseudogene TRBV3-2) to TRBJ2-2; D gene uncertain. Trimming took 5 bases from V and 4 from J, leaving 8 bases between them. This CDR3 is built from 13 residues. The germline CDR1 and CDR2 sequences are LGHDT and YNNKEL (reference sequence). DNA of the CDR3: TGTGCCAGCAGCTTTACCTCCACCGGGGAGCTGTTTTTT. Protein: CASSFTSTGELFF.

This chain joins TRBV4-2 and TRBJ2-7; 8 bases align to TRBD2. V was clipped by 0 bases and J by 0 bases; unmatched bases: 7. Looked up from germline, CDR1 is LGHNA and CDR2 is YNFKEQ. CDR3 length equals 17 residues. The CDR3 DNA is TGTGCCAGCAGCCAAGAGCACAAACTAGCGGCCTCCTACGAGCAGTACTTC. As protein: CASSQEHKLAASYEQYF.

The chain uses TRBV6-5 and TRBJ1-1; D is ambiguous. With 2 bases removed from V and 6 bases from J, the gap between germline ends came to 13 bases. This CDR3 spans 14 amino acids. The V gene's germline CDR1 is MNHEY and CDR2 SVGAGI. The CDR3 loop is CASSYGQDGAEAFF. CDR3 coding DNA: TGTGCCAGCAGTTACGGGCAGGATGGTGCTGAAGCTTTCTTT.

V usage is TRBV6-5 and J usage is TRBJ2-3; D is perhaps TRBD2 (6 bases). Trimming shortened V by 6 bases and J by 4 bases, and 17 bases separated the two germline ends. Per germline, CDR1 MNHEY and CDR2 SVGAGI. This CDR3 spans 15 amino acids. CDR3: CASRSGTVSSDTQYF. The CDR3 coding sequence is TGTGCCAGCAGATCCGGGACTGTGTCCTCAGATACGCAGTATTTT.

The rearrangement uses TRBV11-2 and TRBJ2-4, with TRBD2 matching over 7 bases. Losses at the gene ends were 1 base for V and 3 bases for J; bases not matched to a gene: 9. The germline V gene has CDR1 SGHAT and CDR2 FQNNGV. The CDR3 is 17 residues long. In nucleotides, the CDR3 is TGTGCCAGCAGCTTAGCGACAGCGGGGTTGAACAAAAACATTCAGTACTTC. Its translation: CASSLATAGLNKNIQYF.

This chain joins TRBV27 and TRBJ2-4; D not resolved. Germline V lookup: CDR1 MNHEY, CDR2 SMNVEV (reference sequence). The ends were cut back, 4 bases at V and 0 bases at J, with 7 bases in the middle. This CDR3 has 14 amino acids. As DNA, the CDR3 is TGTGCCAGCAGTTCAATGGGAGCCAAAAACATTCAGTACTTC. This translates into CASSSMGAKNIQYF.

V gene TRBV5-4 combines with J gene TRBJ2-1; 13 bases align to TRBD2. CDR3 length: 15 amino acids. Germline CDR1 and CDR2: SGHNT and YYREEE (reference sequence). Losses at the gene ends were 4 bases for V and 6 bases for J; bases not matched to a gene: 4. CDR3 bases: TGTGCCAGCAGCCCCGGACTAGCGGGGGTCAATGAGCAGTTCTTC. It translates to CASSPGLAGVNEQFF.

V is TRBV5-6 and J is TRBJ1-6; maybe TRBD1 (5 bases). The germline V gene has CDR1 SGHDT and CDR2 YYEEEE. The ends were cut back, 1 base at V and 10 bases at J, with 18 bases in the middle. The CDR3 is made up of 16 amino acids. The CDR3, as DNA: TGTGCCAGCAGCTTGATAAAGGGGCAGATTTGGTCACCCCTCCACTTT. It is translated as CASSLIKGQIWSPLHF.

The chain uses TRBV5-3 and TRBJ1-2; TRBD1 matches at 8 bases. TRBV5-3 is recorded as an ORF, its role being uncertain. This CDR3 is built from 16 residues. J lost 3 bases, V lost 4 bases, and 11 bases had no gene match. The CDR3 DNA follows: TGTGCCAGAAGCCCGCGCAGGGGGCTTACGGACTATGGCTACACCTTC. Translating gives CARSPRRGLTDYGYTF.

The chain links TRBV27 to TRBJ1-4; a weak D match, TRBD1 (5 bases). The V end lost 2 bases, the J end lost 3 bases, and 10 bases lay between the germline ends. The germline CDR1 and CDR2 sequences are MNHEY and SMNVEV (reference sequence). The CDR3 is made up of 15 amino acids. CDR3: CASSLEGLSNEKLFF. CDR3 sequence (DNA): TGTGCCAGCAGTTTAGAGGGACTGTCTAATGAAAAACTGTTTTTT.

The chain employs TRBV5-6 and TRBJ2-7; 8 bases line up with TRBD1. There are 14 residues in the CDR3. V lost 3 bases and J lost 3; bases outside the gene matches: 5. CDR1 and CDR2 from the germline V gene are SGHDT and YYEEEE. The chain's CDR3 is CASSSTGDIYEQYF. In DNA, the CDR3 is TGTGCCAGCAGCTCGACAGGGGACATCTACGAGCAGTACTTC.

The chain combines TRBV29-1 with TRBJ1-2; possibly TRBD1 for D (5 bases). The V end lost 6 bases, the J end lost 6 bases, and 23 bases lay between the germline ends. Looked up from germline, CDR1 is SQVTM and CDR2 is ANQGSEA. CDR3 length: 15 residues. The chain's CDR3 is CSVLPTSWGEDGYTF. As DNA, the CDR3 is TGCAGCGTCTTACCCACCTCTTGGGGGGAAGATGGCTACACCTTC.

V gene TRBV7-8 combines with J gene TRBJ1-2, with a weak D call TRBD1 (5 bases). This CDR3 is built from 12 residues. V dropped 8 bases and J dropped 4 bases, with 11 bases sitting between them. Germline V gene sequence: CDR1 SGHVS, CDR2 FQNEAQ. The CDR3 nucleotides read TGTGCCAGCGGACACCGGGGCTATGGCTACACCTTC. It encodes CASGHRGYGYTF.

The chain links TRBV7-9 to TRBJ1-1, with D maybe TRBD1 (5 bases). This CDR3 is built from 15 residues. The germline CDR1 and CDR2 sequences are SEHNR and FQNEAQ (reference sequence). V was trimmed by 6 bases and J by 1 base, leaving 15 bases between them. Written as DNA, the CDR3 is TGTGCCAGCAGGCCTGTTCCCGGGGCGAACACTGAAGCTTTCTTT. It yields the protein CASRPVPGANTEAFF.

In DNA, the CDR3 is TGCGCCAGCAGCCCAGTCGACGCTTCGGATGAGCAGTTCTTC. This gives the protein CASSPVDASDEQFF. This chain joins TRBV4-1 and TRBJ2-1; D not resolved. Germline V gene sequence: CDR1 MGHRA, CDR2 YSYEKL. The CDR3 covers 14 residues. Trimming removed 4 bases at V and 8 bases at J, with 15 bases between.

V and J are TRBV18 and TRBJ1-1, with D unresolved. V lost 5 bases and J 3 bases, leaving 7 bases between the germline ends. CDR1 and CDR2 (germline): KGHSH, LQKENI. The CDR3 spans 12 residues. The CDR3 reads CASSILDTEAFF. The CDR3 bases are TGTGCCAGCTCAATTCTGGACACTGAAGCTTTCTTT.

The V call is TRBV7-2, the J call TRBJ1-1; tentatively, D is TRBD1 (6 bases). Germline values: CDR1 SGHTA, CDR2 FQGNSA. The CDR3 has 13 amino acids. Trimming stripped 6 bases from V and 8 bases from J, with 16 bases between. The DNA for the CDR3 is TGTGCCAGCAGGTCCGGGGGCTTATCAGAAGCTTTCTTT. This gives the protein CASRSGGLSEAFF.

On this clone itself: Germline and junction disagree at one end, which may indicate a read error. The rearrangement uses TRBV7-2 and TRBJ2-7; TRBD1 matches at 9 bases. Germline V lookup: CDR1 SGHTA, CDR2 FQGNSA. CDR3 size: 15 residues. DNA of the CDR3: TGTGCCAGCACCTTAGGGGGGACAGGGTCCTACGAGCAGTACTTC. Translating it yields CASTLGGTGSYEQYF.

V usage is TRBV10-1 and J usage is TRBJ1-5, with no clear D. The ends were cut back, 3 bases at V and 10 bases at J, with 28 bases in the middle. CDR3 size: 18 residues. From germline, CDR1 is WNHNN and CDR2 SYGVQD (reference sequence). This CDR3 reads CASSETRLREGAISPQHF. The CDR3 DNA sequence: TGCGCCAGCAGTGAAACCAGACTGCGTGAGGGAGCAATCAGCCCCCAGCATTTT.

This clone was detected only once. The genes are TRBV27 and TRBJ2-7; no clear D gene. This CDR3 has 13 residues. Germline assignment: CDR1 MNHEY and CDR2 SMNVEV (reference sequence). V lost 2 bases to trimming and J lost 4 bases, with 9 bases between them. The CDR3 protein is CASSLGLPYEQYF. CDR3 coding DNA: TGTGCCAGCAGTTTAGGCCTGCCTTACGAGCAGTACTTC.

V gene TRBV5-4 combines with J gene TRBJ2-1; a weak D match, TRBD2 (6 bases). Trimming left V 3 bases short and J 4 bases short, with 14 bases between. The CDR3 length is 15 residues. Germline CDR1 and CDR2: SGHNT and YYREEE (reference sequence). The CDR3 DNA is TGTGCCAGCAGCTACCGGGACTCCCCTTACAATGAGCAGTTCTTC. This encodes CASSYRDSPYNEQFF.

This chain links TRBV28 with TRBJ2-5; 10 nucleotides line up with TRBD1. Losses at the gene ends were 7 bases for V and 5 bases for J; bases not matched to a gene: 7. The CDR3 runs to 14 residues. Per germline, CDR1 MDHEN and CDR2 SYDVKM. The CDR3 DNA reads TGTGCCAGCATCAGCGGGACAGGGGACGAGACCCAGTACTTC. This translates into CASISGTGDETQYF. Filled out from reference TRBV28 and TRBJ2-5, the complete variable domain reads DVKVTQSSRYLVKRTGEKVFLECVQDMDHENMFWYRQDPGLGLRLIYFSYDVKMKEKGDIPEGYSVSREKKERFSLILESASTNQTSMYLCASISGTGDETQYFGPGTRLLVL.

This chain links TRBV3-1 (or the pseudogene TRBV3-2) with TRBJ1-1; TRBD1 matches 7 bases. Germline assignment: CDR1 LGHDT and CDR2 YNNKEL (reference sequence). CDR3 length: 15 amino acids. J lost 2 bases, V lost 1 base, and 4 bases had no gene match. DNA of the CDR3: TGTGCCAGCAGCCAAGCCTACAGGGGAAACACTGAAGCTTTCTTT. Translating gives CASSQAYRGNTEAFF.

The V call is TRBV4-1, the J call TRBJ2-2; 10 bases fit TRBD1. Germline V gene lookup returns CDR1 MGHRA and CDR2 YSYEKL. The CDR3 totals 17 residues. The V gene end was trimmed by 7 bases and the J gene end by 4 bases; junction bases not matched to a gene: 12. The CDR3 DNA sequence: TGCGCCAGCATCGACTCGGGAGGGACAGGGGCCACCGGGGAGCTGTTTTTT. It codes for CASIDSGGTGATGELFF.

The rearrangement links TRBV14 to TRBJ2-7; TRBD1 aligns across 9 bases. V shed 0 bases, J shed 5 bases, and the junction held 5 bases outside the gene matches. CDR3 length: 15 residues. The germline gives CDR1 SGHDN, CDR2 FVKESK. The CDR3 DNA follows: TGTGCCAGCAGCCAAGATGGGGACAGGGACCACGAGCAGTACTTC. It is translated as CASSQDGDRDHEQYF.

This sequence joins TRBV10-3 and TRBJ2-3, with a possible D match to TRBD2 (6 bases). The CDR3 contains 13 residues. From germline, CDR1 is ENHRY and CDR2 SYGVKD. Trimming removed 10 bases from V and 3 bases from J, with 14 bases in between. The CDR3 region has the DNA TGTGCCACCACCTCGGGGGAAACAGATACGCAGTATTTT. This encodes CATTSGETDTQYF.

The DNA for the CDR3 is TGTGCCACCAGTGAAGGGTCCCCGGACAACACCATATATTTT. Encoded protein: CATSEGSPDNTIYF. V and J are TRBV24-1 and TRBJ1-3; no reliable D call. The germline V gene has CDR1 KGHDR and CDR2 SFDVKD. The V and J ends lost 4 bases and 7 bases respectively, with 13 bases between them. This CDR3 is 14 amino acids long.

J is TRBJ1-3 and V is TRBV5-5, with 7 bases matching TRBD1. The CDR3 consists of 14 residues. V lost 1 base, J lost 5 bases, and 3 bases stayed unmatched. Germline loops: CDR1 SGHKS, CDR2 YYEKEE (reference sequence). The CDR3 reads CASSLRDSRNTIYF. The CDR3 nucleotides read TGTGCCAGCAGCTTGCGGGACAGCAGAAACACCATATATTTT.

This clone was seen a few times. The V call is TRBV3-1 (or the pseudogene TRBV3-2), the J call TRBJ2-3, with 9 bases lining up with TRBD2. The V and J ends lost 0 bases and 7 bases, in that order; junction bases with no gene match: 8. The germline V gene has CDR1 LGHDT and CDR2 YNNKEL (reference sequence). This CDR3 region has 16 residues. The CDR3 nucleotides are TGTGCCAGCAGCCAAGATTCCACTAGCGGGCACCATACGCAGTATTTT. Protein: CASSQDSTSGHHTQYF.